These 20 T cell receptor beta chains were all obtained from the same sample, sequenced in a study of cytomegalovirus exposure and HLA in healthy donors. The PCR employed 60 Vbeta primers together with 13 Jbeta primers. Profiled with immunoSEQ multiplex PCR; TCRdb holds only in-frame clones, not every one. The data contain about 61,000 clones, 89% of them seen just once; the ten biggest clones take up roughly 1.6%. Sequencing used PBMCs. The source is a man under 40 in good health and CMV-seropositive.

The chain carries TRBV6-5 and TRBJ1-2; no firm D call. V was clipped by 2 bases and J by 3 bases, with 7 bases between them. Per germline, CDR1 MNHEY and CDR2 SVGAGI. The CDR3 is made up of 13 amino acids. CDR3 nucleotide sequence: TGTGCCAGCAGTTACGTCGGGGACTATGGCTACACCTTC. Residues: CASSYVGDYGYTF.

This chain uses TRBV11-2 with TRBJ2-7; no definite D call. The CDR3 loop spans 12 amino acids. V was trimmed by 5 bases and J by 6 bases, leaving 11 bases between them. Germline CDR1 SGHAT, CDR2 FQNNGV. CDR3 sequence: CASSPPFREQYF. Here the CDR3 DNA reads TGTGCCAGCAGCCCCCCGTTTCGCGAGCAGTACTTC.

The chain recombines TRBV6-4 with TRBJ2-7; 9 nucleotides line up with TRBD2. This CDR3 has 14 residues. The V gene end was trimmed by 5 bases and the J gene end by 3 bases; junction bases not matched to a gene: 5. CDR1 MRHNA and CDR2 SNTAGT come from the germline V gene. In nucleotides, the CDR3 is TGTGCCAGCAGTCCCGGGACTAGCAGCTACGAGCAGTACTTC. This gives the protein CASSPGTSSYEQYF.

The chain joins TRBV5-5 to TRBJ2-7, with D possibly being TRBD1 (6 bases). V shed 4 bases and J shed 2 bases, with 10 bases lying between them. Germline CDR1 reads SGHKS; CDR2 reads YYEKEE (reference sequence). The CDR3 has 13 residues. The CDR3 protein is CASSLQGAYEQYF. In nucleotides, the CDR3 is TGTGCCAGCAGCCTACAGGGAGCCTACGAGCAGTACTTC.

The genes are TRBV7-2 and TRBJ1-1; D unclear. This CDR3 has 15 amino acids. CDR1 is SGHTA, CDR2 FQGNSA, per germline. V was pared by 0 bases and J by 1 base, with 9 bases between. In DNA form, the CDR3 reads TGTGCCAGCAGCTTAGCGGCGGCTTCGAACACTGAAGCTTTCTTT. It yields the protein CASSLAAASNTEAFF. The complete variable domain, with remaining parts taken from reference TRBV7-2 and TRBJ1-1, reads GAGVSQSPSNKVTEKGKDVELRCDPISGHTALYWYRQSLGQGLEFLIYFQGNSAPDKSGLPSDRFSAERTGGSVSTLTIQRTQQEDSAVYLCASSLAAASNTEAFFGQGTRLTVV.

CDR3 sequence (DNA): TGCGCCAGCTTAGCGGGACCCTCCTTCACAGATACGCAGTATTTT. Protein: CASLAGPSFTDTQYF. The genes are TRBV5-1 and TRBJ2-3; 8 bases map to TRBD2. CDR1 SGHRS and CDR2 YFSETQ come from the germline V gene. The CDR3 contains 15 residues. J lost 2 bases, V lost 7 bases, and 9 bases had no gene match.

This clone came up once. The chain is built from TRBV4-1 and TRBJ2-2, with a possible D match to TRBD2 (6 bases). The CDR3 covers 16 residues. V was shortened by 6 bases and J by 7 bases, with 21 bases between the two germline ends. Germline-derived CDR1 and CDR2 are MGHRA and YSYEKL. CDR3 sequence (DNA): TGCGCCAGCAGGCATGGTGGGGCCGGGGGAGACGGGGAGCTGTTTTTT. It codes for CASRHGGAGGDGELFF.

The chain is built from TRBV7-2 and TRBJ2-5; TRBD2 matches at 7 bases. Germline lookup yields CDR1 SGHTA and CDR2 FQGNSA. The length of the CDR3 is 14 residues. The J segment lost 5 bases and the V segment lost 1 base, leaving 4 bases of the junction unmatched. The CDR3 coding sequence is TGTGCCAGCAGCTTAGGCGGGAGAGGGGAGACCCAGTACTTC. Protein sequence: CASSLGGRGETQYF.

The chain has TRBV30 and TRBJ1-5, with 9 bases lining up with TRBD1. This CDR3 contains 18 residues. The ends lost 1 base at V and 0 bases at J; junction bases unmatched: 10. The germline V gene encodes CDR1 GTSNPN and CDR2 SVGIG (reference sequence). For the CDR3, the DNA is TGTGCCTGGAGTGCACGATGGGACAGGGACTATAGCAATCAGCCCCAGCATTTT. Translated: CAWSARWDRDYSNQPQHF.

This clone showed up just once. V is TRBV2 and J is TRBJ1-5; 7 bases match TRBD1. Germline assignment: CDR1 SNHLY and CDR2 FYNNEI. V was pared by 6 bases and J by 7 bases, with 9 bases of the junction left unmatched. This CDR3 has 14 amino acids. For the CDR3, the DNA is TGTGCCAGCAGCCGGACAGGCGGACGGCAGCCCCAGCATTTT. It translates to CASSRTGGRQPQHF. Supplemented by reference TRBV2 and TRBJ1-5, the full variable domain reads EPEVTQTPSHQVTQMGQEVILRCVPISNHLYFYWYRQILGQKVEFLVSFYNNEISEKSEIFDDQFSVERPDGSNFTLKIRSTKLEDSAMYFCASSRTGGRQPQHFGDGTRLSIL.

This clone was counted a single time. The CDR3 reads CASSQDLGAYTEAFF. The CDR3 DNA is TGTGCCAGCAGCCAAGATTTAGGAGCTTACACTGAAGCTTTCTTT. The chain has TRBV4-2 and TRBJ1-1; D not resolved. Trimming shortened V by 0 bases and J by 3 bases, and 11 bases separated the two germline ends. CDR3 length: 15 amino acids. The germline CDR1 and CDR2 sequences are LGHNA and YNFKEQ.

The V gene is TRBV19, the J gene TRBJ1-1; D might be TRBD1 (6 bases). Per germline, CDR1 LNHDA and CDR2 SQIVND (reference sequence). This CDR3 spans 16 amino acids. V shed 6 bases and J shed 2 bases, with 19 bases lying between them. The CDR3 reads CASSPPGGRANTEAFF. CDR3 nucleotides: TGTGCCAGTAGCCCACCGGGGGGCAGGGCTAACACTGAAGCTTTCTTT.

This chain joins TRBV6-1 and TRBJ1-5; no clear D. Trimming removed 9 bases at V and 1 base at J, with 16 bases between. The CDR3 is made up of 15 amino acids. Per germline, CDR1 MNHNS and CDR2 SASEGT. The CDR3 DNA follows: TGTGCCAGTCTAATGAGGCAGAACAGCAATCAGCCCCAGCATTTT. Residues: CASLMRQNSNQPQHF.

This clone turned up a few times. The CDR3 reads CASSAGGPSTDTQYF. CDR3 DNA: TGTGCCAGCAGCGCTGGCGGCCCTAGCACAGATACGCAGTATTTT. The chain carries TRBV7-3 and TRBJ2-3; D call uncertain. V was trimmed by 5 bases and J by 0 bases, leaving 12 bases between them. The CDR3 spans 15 residues. The V gene's germline CDR1 is SGHTA and CDR2 FQGTGA.

The chain employs TRBV6-6 and TRBJ1-1; D not certain. This CDR3 is 9 amino acids long. Deletions cut 6 bases from V and 10 bases from J, with 6 bases between. CDR1 MNHNY and CDR2 SVGAGI come from the germline V gene (reference sequence). Here the CDR3 DNA reads TGTGCCAGCAGCTCGGGAGCTTTCTTT. This sequence encodes CASSSGAFF.

The chain recombines TRBV28 with TRBJ1-4, with 8 bases identical to TRBD1. The CDR3 extends over 16 amino acids. Germline V CDR1 and CDR2: MDHEN, SYDVKM. V lost 5 bases, J lost 6 bases, and 11 bases stayed unmatched. DNA of the CDR3: TGTGCCAGCAGTGCCATTCACAGGGGGATCGATGAAAAACTGTTTTTT. This sequence encodes CASSAIHRGIDEKLFF.

This chain uses TRBV5-1 with TRBJ2-1; no clear D gene. The ends were cut back, 0 bases at V and 0 bases at J, with 7 bases in the middle. The CDR3 runs 15 residues. CDR1 is SGHRS and CDR2 is YFSETQ in the germline V gene. CDR3 sequence (DNA): TGCGCCAGCAGCTTGGGACTTAGCTCCTACAATGAGCAGTTCTTC. This codes for CASSLGLSSYNEQFF. Based on the CDR3 plus reference TRBV5-1 and TRBJ2-1, the full variable domain is KAGVTQTPRYLIKTRGQQVTLSCSPISGHRSVSWYQQTPGQGLQFLFEYFSETQRNKGNFPGRFSGRQFSNSRSEMNVSTLELGDSALYLCASSLGLSSYNEQFFGPGTRLTVL.

A word on this clone: The identical CDR3 is also encoded by other nucleotide sequences in the sample. The chain carries TRBV6-1 and TRBJ2-5, with unresolved D. CDR1 is MNHNS and CDR2 is SASEGT in the germline V gene. Trimming removed 4 bases from V and 0 bases from J, with 6 bases in between. The CDR3 length is 13 residues. DNA for the CDR3: TGTGCCAGCAGTGTCAGATACCAAGAGACCCAGTACTTC. Encoded protein: CASSVRYQETQYF.

The chain combines TRBV27 with TRBJ2-1; 11 bases agree with TRBD2. This CDR3 is 17 amino acids long. CDR1 is MNHEY, CDR2 SMNVEV, per germline (reference sequence). V shed 4 bases and J 7 bases; nucleotides not matched to a gene: 12. Here the CDR3 DNA reads TGTGCCAGCAGTTCGACGACTAGCGGGACCCAAGGAAATGAGCAGTTCTTC. Its protein product is CASSSTTSGTQGNEQFF.

This clone appeared a few times. The chain combines TRBV19 with TRBJ2-1; 12 nucleotides line up with TRBD2. Germline V gene data show CDR1 as LNHDA and CDR2 as SQIVND (reference sequence). This CDR3 is built from 17 residues. The J segment lost 9 bases and the V segment lost 4 bases, leaving 13 bases of the junction unmatched. The DNA of the CDR3 is TGTGCCAGTAGTACCCTCCAGCTAGCGGGAGGGCCGAGTGAGCAGTTCTTC. Amino acid sequence: CASSTLQLAGGPSEQFF.